This T cell receptor (beta chain) appears in the sequencing data of a study of cytomegalovirus exposure and HLA in healthy donors. Whole-study findings and limits: TCR beta chains numbering 164 were designated cytomegalovirus-associated.

The PCR ran on 60 Vbeta and 13 Jbeta primers. The method was immunoSEQ multiplex PCR; TCRdb's version includes in-frame clones alone and lacks a portion of them. The table lists approximately 180,000 clones, roughly 73% of them singletons. CDR3 length: 15 residues. Germline V CDR1 and CDR2: SGHTS, YDEGEE. Trimming removed 4 bases at V and 0 bases at J, with 10 bases between. With regard to this clone: Its antigen is undetermined.

This sequence joins TRBV5-8 and TRBJ2-2, with a weak D call TRBD2 (6 bases). The sequenced sample was PBMCs. The TCR sequence derives from a young woman in good health and CMV-seronegative. CDR3 coding DNA: TGTGCCAGCAGCCCCCGGGGGACGAACACCGGGGAGCTGTTTTTT. This sequence encodes CASSPRGTNTGELFF.